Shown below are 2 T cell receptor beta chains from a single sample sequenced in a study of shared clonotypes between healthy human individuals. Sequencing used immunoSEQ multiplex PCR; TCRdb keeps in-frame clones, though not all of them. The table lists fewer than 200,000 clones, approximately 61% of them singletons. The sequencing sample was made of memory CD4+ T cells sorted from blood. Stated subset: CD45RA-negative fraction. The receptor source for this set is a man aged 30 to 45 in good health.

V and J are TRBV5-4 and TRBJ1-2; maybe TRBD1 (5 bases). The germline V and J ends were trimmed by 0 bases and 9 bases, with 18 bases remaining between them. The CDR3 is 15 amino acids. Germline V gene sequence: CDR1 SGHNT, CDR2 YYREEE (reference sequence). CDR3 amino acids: CASSLGDRTRGSYTF. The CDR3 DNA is TGTGCCAGCAGCTTGGGTGATAGGACAAGAGGAAGCTACACCTTC.

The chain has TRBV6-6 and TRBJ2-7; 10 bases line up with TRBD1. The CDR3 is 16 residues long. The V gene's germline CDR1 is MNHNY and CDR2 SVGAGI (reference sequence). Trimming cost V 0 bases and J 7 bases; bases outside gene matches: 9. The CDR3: CASSYSGTGALGEQYF. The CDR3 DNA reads TGTGCCAGCAGTTACTCAGGGACAGGGGCCCTGGGGGAGCAGTACTTC.